This T cell receptor beta chain appears in the sequencing data of a study of blood T cell repertoires in COVID-19 (dated by TCRdb to about 2020). About the study as a whole: Samples covering the acute and convalescent phases of COVID-19 were provided by collaborators in the United States, Italy and Spain. The repertoires were released in a freely available public database intended as a resource for research on the immune response to SARS-CoV-2. The dataset comprised deeply sampled blood TCRbeta repertoires from subjects exposed to, actively infected with, or recovered from COVID-19. Where available, HLA class I and class II types were taken from metadata supplied by the sample provider and were not determined by assay-based typing. The samples were drawn from two sources: the first 160 participants of the ongoing ImmuneRACE study, and 950 to 1,500 subjects contributed by 6 global collaborators. The sample metadata nearly always contained a de-identified subject ID, COVID-19 status, age in years and sex. The material from the prospective study consisted of cDNA or gDNA derived from T cells, B-cell-depleted T cells, or PBMCs.

The research as a whole found: The quantity of clinical and demographic metadata differed by source and by participant and was supplied without curation.

TCRbeta CDR3 regions were amplified from genomic DNA using the immunoSEQ Assay, a bias-controlled multiplex PCR. The authors' pipeline ran thus. The number of nucleated cells in each sample was estimated by amplification of reference gene primers within the assay. To quantify the absolute abundance of each unique TCRbeta CDR3 rearrangement, sequence reads were collapsed and filtered. Productive Simpson clonality was computed per sample as the square root of Simpson's diversity index over productive rearrangements. What TCRdb holds here is the immuneACCESS table cut down to in-frame rearrangements. Part of the clones is not present; checked against another copy, under half of the missing clones reflect an unresolved V gene, and the others are unexplained. V, J and clone size derive from that table, while D and trimming were established from the DNA sequence. Counted in this sample were 200,000 to 300,000 clones; around nine tenths of them appeared once. Together, the top ten hold just under 2% of the sample.

Remarks on this clone: The specificity of this receptor is unknown. Qualities for individual bases were not recorded, and no much larger clone is one base off.

Based on the germline V gene (reference sequence), the CDR1 and CDR2 sequences are SSHAT and FNYEAQ. The cysteine opens and the phenylalanine closes a CDR3 of 15 amino acids. Solely the CDR3 DNA is kept, with 45 bases framed from the first base. V is cut back by 5 bases and J by 6 bases, with 6 bases in the junction unmatched. The collaborating institutions used their own protocols to collect whole blood in K2EDTA tubes. For TCRbeta analysis, collaborators shipped samples as frozen whole blood, isolated PBMCs, or DNA extracted from either of those sample types. Specimen: peripheral blood. The chain was built from TRBV7-7 and TRBJ1-4; 10 bases in between match TRBD1. The clonotype was recovered from a man aged 25 to 40 with active or convalescent COVID-19. The DNA reads TGTGCCAGCAGCCGTTGGACAGGGGGGGATGAAAAACTGTTTTTT. This sequence encodes CASSRWTGGDEKLFF.